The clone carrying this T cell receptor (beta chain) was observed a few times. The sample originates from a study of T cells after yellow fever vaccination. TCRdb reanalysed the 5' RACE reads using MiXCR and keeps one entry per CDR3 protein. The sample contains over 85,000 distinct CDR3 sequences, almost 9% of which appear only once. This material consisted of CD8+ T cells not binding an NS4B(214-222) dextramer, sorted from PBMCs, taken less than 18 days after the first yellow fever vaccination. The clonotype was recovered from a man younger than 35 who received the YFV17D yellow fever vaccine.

CDR3 amino acids: CASSFGTGGHGYTF. In DNA, the CDR3 is TGTGCCAGCAGTTTCGGGACAGGGGGCCATGGCTACACCTTC. V is TRBV12-3 or TRBV12-4 and J is TRBJ1-2, with 12 bases lining up with TRBD1. After removal of 3 bases from V and 6 bases from J, the junction contained 2 bases not matched to a gene. The CDR3 covers 14 residues.